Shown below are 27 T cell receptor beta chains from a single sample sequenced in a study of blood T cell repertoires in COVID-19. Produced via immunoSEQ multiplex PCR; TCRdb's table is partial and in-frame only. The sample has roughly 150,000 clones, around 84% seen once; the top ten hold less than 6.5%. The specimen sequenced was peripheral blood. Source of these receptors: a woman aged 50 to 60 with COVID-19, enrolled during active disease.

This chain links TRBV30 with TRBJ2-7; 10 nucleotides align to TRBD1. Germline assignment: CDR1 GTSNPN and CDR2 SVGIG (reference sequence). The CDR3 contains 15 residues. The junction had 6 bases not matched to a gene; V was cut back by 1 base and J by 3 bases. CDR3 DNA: TGTGCCTGGAGTGCCGGGACAGGGGTGTTCTACGAGCAGTACTTC. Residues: CAWSAGTGVFYEQYF.

Here the CDR3 reads CASSTHDRGVGTQYF. CDR3 nucleotides: TGTGCCAGCAGCACACACGACAGGGGAGTGGGGACCCAGTACTTC. The rearrangement links TRBV9 to TRBJ2-5; 8 nucleotides align to TRBD1. Germline V lookup: CDR1 SGDLS, CDR2 YYNGEE. V gave up 4 bases and J gave up 7 bases; unmatched junction bases: 12. The CDR3 is 15 amino acids.

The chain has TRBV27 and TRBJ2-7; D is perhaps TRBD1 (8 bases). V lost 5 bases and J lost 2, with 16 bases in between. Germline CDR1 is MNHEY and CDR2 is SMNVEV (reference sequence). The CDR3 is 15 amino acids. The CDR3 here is CASSDLTGGAYEQYF. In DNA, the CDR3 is TGTGCCAGCAGTGATCTAACAGGGGGGGCCTACGAGCAGTACTTC.

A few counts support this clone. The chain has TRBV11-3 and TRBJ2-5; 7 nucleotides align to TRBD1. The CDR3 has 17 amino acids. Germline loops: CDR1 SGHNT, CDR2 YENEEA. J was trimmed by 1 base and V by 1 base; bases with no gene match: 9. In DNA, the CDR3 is TGTGCCAGCAGCTTAGGACAGGGATCCTCCCTCCAAGAGACCCAGTACTTC. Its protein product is CASSLGQGSSLQETQYF.

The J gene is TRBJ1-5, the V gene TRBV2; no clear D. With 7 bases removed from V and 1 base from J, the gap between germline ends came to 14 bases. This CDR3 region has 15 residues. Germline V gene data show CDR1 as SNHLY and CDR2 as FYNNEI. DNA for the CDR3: TGTGCCAGCAATCCTTCCTTCGGGAGCAATCAGCCCCAGCATTTT. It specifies CASNPSFGSNQPQHF.

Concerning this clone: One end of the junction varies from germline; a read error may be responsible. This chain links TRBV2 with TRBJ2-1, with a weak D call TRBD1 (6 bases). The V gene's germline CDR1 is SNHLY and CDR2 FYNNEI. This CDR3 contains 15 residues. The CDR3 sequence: CASSKAGTWDNEQFF. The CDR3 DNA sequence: TGTGCCAGCAGTAAAGCCGGGACATGGGACAATGAGCAGTTCTTC.

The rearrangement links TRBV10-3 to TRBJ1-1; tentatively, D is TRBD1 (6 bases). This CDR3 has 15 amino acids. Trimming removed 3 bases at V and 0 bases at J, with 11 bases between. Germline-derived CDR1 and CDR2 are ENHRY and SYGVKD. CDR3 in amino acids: CAISDGGALNTEAFF. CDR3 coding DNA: TGTGCCATCAGTGATGGGGGGGCCCTGAACACTGAAGCTTTCTTT.

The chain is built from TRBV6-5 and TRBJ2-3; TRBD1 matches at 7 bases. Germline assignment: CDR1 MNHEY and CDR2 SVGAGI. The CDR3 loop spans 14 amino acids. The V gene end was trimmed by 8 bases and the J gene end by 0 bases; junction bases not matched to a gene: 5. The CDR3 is CASRTGPSTDTQYF. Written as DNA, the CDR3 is TGTGCCAGCCGGACAGGACCTAGCACAGATACGCAGTATTTT.

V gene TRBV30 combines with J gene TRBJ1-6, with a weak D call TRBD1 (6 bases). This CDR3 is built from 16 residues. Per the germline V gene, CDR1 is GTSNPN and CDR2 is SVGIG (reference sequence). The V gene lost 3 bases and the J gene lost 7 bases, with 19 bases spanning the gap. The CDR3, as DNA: TGTGCCTGGAGCCCCGGACAGAAAGGGTTCAATTCACCCCTCCACTTT. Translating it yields CAWSPGQKGFNSPLHF.

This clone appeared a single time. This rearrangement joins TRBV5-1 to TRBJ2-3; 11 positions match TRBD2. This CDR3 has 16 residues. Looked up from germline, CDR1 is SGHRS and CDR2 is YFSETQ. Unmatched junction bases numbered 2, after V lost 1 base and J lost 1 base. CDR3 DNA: TGCGCCAGCAGCTTGACTAGCGGGAGCGGCACAGATACGCAGTATTTT. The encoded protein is CASSLTSGSGTDTQYF.

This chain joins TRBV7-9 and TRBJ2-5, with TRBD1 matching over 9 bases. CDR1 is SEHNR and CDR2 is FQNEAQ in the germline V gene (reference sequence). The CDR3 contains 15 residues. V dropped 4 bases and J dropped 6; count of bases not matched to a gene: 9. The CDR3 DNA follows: TGTGCCAGCAGCTCATCACAGGGGGCGGTAAAGACCCAGTACTTC. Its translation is CASSSSQGAVKTQYF.

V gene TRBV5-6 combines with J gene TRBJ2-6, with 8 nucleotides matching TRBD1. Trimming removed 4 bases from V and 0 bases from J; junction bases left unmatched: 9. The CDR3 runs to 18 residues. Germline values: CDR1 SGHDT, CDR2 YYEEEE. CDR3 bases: TGTGCCAGCAGCCCGAACAGGGGGACTTACTCTGGGGCCAACGTCCTGACTTTC. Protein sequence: CASSPNRGTYSGANVLTF.

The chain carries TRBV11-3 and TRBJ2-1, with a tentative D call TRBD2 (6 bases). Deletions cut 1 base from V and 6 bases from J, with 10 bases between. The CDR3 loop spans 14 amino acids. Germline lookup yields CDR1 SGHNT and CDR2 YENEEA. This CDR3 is CASSLGLAPNEQFF. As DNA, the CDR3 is TGTGCCAGCAGCTTAGGCCTAGCGCCCAATGAGCAGTTCTTC.

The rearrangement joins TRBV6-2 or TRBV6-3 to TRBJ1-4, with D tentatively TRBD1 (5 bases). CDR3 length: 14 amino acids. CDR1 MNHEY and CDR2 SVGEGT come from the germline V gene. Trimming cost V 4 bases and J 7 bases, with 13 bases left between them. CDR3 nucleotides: TGTGCCAGCAGTTTCGGGACCGGGGGTGAAAAACTGTTTTTT. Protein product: CASSFGTGGEKLFF.

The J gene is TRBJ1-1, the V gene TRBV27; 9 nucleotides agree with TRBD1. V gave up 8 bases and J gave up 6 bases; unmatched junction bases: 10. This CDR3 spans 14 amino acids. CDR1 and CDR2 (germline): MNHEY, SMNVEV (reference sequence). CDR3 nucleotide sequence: TGTGCCAGCTGTAGTGGGGACAGGGCCCCTGAAGCTTTCTTT. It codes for CASCSGDRAPEAFF.

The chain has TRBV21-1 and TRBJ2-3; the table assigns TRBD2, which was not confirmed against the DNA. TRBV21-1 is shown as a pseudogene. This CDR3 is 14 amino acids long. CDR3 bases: TGTGCCAGCAGCACCCGACTAGCAACAGATACGCAGTATTTT. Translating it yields CASSTRLATDTQYF.

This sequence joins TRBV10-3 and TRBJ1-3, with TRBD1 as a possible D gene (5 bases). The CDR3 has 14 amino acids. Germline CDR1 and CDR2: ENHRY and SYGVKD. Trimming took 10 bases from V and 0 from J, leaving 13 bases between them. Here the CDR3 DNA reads TGTGCCACCGGAGGGGTTGCCTCTGGAAACACCATATATTTT. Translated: CATGGVASGNTIYF.

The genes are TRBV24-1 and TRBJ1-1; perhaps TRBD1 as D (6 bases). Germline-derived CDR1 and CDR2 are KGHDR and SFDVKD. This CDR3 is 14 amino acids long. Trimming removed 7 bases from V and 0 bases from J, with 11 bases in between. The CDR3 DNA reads TGTGCCACCAGCCTACAGGGCGTGAACACTGAAGCTTTCTTT. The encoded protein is CATSLQGVNTEAFF.

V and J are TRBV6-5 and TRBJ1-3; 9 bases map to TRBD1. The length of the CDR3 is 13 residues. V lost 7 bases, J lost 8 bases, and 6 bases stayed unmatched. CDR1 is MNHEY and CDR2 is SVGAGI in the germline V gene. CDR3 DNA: TGTGCCAGCACCCTGACAGGGGGGGACACCATATATTTT. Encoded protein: CASTLTGGDTIYF.

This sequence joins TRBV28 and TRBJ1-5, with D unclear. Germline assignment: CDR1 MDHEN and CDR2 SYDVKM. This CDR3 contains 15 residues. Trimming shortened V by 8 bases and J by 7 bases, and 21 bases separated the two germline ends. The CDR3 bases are TGTGCCAGCCTTCTGGAGGCAGGTCCTTGGCAGCCCCAGCATTTT. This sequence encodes CASLLEAGPWQPQHF.

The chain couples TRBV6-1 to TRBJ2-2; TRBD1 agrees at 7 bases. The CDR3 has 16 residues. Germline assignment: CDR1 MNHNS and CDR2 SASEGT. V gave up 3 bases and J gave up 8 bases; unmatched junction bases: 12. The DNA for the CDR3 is TGTGCCAGCAGTGATCCTGGACAGGCCCGGGTGGGGGAGCTGTTTTTT. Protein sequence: CASSDPGQARVGELFF.

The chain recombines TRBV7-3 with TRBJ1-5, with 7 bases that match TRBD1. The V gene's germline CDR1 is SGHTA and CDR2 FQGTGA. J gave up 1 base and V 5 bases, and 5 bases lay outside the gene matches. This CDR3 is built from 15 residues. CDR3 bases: TGTGCCAGCAGCGCGGACAGGTCAAGCAATCAGCCCCAGCATTTT. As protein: CASSADRSSNQPQHF.

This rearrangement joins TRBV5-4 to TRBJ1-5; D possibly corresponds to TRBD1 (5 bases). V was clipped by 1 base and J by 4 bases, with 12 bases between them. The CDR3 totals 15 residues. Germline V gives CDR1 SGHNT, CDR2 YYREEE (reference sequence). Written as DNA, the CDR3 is TGTGCCAGCAGCTTGATGTCAGGGTCTAATCAGCCCCAGCATTTT. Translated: CASSLMSGSNQPQHF.

This CDR3 reads CASSPSTSGDGQFF. In DNA, the CDR3 is TGTGCCAGCAGCCCTTCGACTAGTGGGGACGGGCAGTTCTTC. The chain has TRBV11-2 and TRBJ2-1; TRBD2 might be the D (6 bases). Germline V gives CDR1 SGHAT, CDR2 FQNNGV. CDR3 length: 14 residues. V was pared by 5 bases and J by 12 bases, with 20 bases between.

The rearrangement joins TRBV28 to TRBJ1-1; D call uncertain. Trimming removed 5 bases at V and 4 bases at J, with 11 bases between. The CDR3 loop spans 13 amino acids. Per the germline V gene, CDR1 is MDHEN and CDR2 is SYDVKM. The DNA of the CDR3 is TGTGCCAGCAGTCGCCGCCGCAGCACTGAAGCTTTCTTT. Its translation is CASSRRRSTEAFF.

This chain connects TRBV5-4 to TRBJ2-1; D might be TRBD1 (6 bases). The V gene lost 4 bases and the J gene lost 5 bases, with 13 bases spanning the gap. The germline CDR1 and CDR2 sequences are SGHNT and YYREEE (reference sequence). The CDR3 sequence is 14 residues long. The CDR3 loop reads CASSLRQGHNEQFF. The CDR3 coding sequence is TGTGCCAGCAGCCTTAGGCAGGGGCACAATGAGCAGTTCTTC.

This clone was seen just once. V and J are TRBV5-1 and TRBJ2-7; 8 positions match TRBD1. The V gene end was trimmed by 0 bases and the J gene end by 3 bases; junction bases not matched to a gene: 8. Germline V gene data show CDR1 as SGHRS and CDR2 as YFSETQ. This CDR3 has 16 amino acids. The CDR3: CASSLDGQGEIYEQYF. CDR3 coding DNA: TGCGCCAGCAGCTTGGATGGACAGGGTGAGATCTACGAGCAGTACTTC.